The 15 T cell receptor beta chains reported below all come from one sample, sequenced in a study of T cells in Graves' hyperthyroidism and ophthalmopathy. The TCR beta CDR3 regions underwent amplification using RNA transcripts as the source. RT-PCR in the first round (using the HTBI primer set) targeted the TCR CDR3. TCRdb called the multiplex PCR reads again in MiXCR, with one record for every CDR3 protein. The table shows 400,000 to 600,000 distinct CDR3 sequences, with more than 20% occurring only once. The source material was blood. The origin of the receptors is a man aged 18 to 35 with Graves' hyperthyroidism.

This clonotype has ten or more counts. The chain links TRBV4-1 to TRBJ1-2; 9 nucleotides line up with TRBD1. V trimming: 3 bases; J trimming: 8 bases; junction bases outside the gene matches: 7. The CDR3 is 14 residues long. The germline CDR1 and CDR2 sequences are MGHRA and YSYEKL. CDR3 protein: CASSQPGTGNGYTF. The CDR3 DNA is TGCGCCAGCAGCCAGCCCGGGACAGGGAACGGCTACACCTTC.

The CDR3 is CANDGPQNTEAFF. CDR3 DNA: TGTGCCAACGACGGGCCCCAGAACACTGAAGCTTTCTTT. The V call is TRBV12-3 or TRBV12-4, the J call TRBJ1-1, with D unresolved. V was cut by 10 bases and J by 1 base, with 13 bases left in between. The CDR3 runs to 13 residues.

The V call is TRBV3-1, the J call TRBJ1-1; the D gene is possibly TRBD1 (5 bases). CDR3 length equals 16 residues. V gave up 0 bases and J gave up 3 bases, with 14 bases separating them. The germline CDR1 and CDR2 sequences are LGHDT and YNNKEL (reference sequence). CDR3 coding DNA: TGTGCCAGCAGCCAAGAAGATAGCAGGGAGGACACTGAAGCTTTCTTT. Its translation is CASSQEDSREDTEAFF.

This clonotype was detected many times. V usage is TRBV6-1 and J usage is TRBJ2-7, with 14 bases fitting TRBD2. Trimming cost V 6 bases and J 7 bases; bases outside gene matches: 8. This CDR3 has 15 amino acids. From germline, CDR1 is MNHNS and CDR2 SASEGT. Here the CDR3 DNA reads TGTGCCAGCAGAGAGAGGACTAGCGGGGGGCAGGAGCAGTACTTC. Its translation is CASRERTSGGQEQYF.

The chain employs TRBV20-1 and TRBJ2-7, with 10 positions matching TRBD2. The junction had 1 base not matched to a gene; V was cut back by 0 bases and J by 2 bases. This CDR3 comprises 14 residues. The V gene's germline CDR1 is DFQATT and CDR2 SNEGSKA (reference sequence). This CDR3 is CSARDGTSAYEQYF. The CDR3 DNA sequence: TGCAGTGCTAGAGATGGGACTAGCGCCTACGAGCAGTACTTC.

This clonotype has at least ten counts. V and J are TRBV12-3 or TRBV12-4 and TRBJ1-2, with 9 positions matching TRBD1. The V segment lost 5 bases and the J segment 7 bases; nucleotides outside the gene matches: 8. There are 14 residues in the CDR3. The CDR3 sequence: CASSTHGTGLGYTF. CDR3 nucleotide sequence: TGTGCCAGCAGTACCCACGGGACAGGGCTTGGCTACACCTTC.

V gene TRBV15 combines with J gene TRBJ2-6, with D unresolved. In germline, CDR1 is LNHNV, CDR2 YYDKDF (reference sequence). Trimming removed 5 bases at V and 0 bases at J, with 8 bases between. The CDR3 consists of 15 residues. The CDR3 loop reads CATSRATSGANVLTF. Here the CDR3 DNA reads TGTGCCACCAGCCGCGCCACCTCTGGGGCCAACGTCCTGACTTTC.

In this sample, this clonotype turned up a few times. The chain recombines TRBV5-1 with TRBJ2-7; no firm D call. The ends were cut back, 0 bases at V and 6 bases at J, with 13 bases in the middle. This CDR3 region has 14 residues. Germline lookup yields CDR1 SGHRS and CDR2 YFSETQ. The CDR3 sequence is CASSLGAGSREQYF. The CDR3 DNA reads as TGCGCCAGCAGCTTGGGTGCAGGTTCGCGCGAGCAGTACTTC. Combining the CDR3 with reference TRBV5-1 and TRBJ2-7 gives the whole variable domain KAGVTQTPRYLIKTRGQQVTLSCSPISGHRSVSWYQQTPGQGLQFLFEYFSETQRNKGNFPGRFSGRQFSNSRSEMNVSTLELGDSALYLCASSLGAGSREQYFGPGTRLTVT.

This chain joins TRBV7-2 and TRBJ2-2, with no clear D. The V gene lost 0 bases and the J gene lost 2 bases, with 13 bases spanning the gap. There are 17 residues in the CDR3. Germline CDR1 and CDR2: SGHTA and FQGNSA. DNA of the CDR3: TGTGCCAGCAGCTTAGCGGGTCGGCTTGTCAACACCGGGGAGCTGTTTTTT. The encoded protein is CASSLAGRLVNTGELFF.

The sample holds a few counts of this clonotype. The chain is built from TRBV6-5 and TRBJ1-5; perhaps TRBD1 as D (5 bases). V was pared by 3 bases and J by 3 bases, with 9 bases between. The CDR3 covers 14 residues. Germline CDR1 reads MNHEY; CDR2 reads SVGAGI. The CDR3 region has the DNA TGTGCCAGCAGTTATTTAGGGGACAATCAGCCCCAGCATTTT. Its protein product is CASSYLGDNQPQHF.

There are many counts of this clonotype. V is TRBV6-5 and J is TRBJ2-4; TRBD2 matches 12 bases. CDR3 length: 14 residues. In germline, CDR1 is MNHEY, CDR2 SVGAGI. The J segment lost 6 bases and the V segment lost 8 bases, leaving 5 bases of the junction unmatched. In nucleotides, the CDR3 is TGTGCCAGCCGGACTAGCGGGGACGGAAACATTCAGTACTTC. It encodes CASRTSGDGNIQYF.

Of note for this clonotype: At one of its ends the junction is not consistent with the germline gene, which may arise from a read error. The chain links TRBV20-1 to TRBJ1-1, with D unclear. Germline V gene sequence: CDR1 DFQATT, CDR2 SNEGSKA (reference sequence). This CDR3 is 13 amino acids long. The CDR3 DNA sequence: TGCAGGTTTTTAGGAGGAGGAAACACTGAAGCTTTCTTC. It specifies CRFLGGGNTEAFF.

In its sample, this clonotype was seen many times. The chain joins TRBV12-3 or TRBV12-4 to TRBJ1-1, with D possibly TRBD1 on 5 matching bases. V was clipped by 8 bases and J by 3 bases, with 13 bases between them. The CDR3 contains 13 residues. The CDR3 nucleotides read TGTGCCAGCTTGGGACGGCGCCACACTGAAGCTTTCTTT. Translation gives CASLGRRHTEAFF.

The table lists this clonotype with a count of one. This chain links TRBV20-1 with TRBJ1-2, with D possibly TRBD1 on 5 matching bases. The V gene lost 7 bases and the J gene lost 8 bases, with 11 bases spanning the gap. The CDR3 consists of 10 residues. Germline V lookup: CDR1 DFQATT, CDR2 SNEGSKA (reference sequence). The CDR3 DNA sequence: TGCAGTGGAGGGGTCTACGGCTACACCTTC. It is translated as CSGGVYGYTF.

This clonotype appeared many times. The rearrangement joins TRBV12-3 or TRBV12-4 to TRBJ1-2; unclear D gene. Trimming removed 3 bases from V and 7 bases from J, with 15 bases in between. This CDR3 spans 14 amino acids. CDR3 sequence: CASSFPAARGGYTF. CDR3 in DNA: TGTGCCAGCAGTTTCCCTGCGGCGCGAGGTGGCTACACCTTC.